One and the same sample provided the 22 T cell receptor beta chains below, sequenced in a study of spatial heterogeneity in lung cancer. The time point denotes: sample taken at primary tumor resection. TCRdb re-called the 5' RACE reads through MiXCR, storing one row per CDR3 protein. The sample has around 4,100 distinct CDR3 sequences; 8.5% to 10% are singletons. These receptors' antigens are unknown. Whole-study findings and limits: The study found that expanded intratumoral alpha and beta TCR counts tracked tumor mutation counts.

Sequences were derived from lung tumor tissue, sampled at surgery. These TCRs come from a male donor with early-stage non-small cell lung cancer.

This clonotype is judged large (0.1 to 1%). Found in a library prepared for alpha chains, this beta chain is an off-target read, and its abundance has little meaning. This sequence joins TRBV12-3 or TRBV12-4 and TRBJ2-7; 11 nucleotides match TRBD2. The CDR3 consists of 14 residues. The trim removed 4 bases at V and 7 bases at J, leaving 6 bases unmatched. CDR3 nucleotide sequence: TGTGCCAGCAGTTCGGGACTAGCGGTTTTGGAGCAGTACTTC. Encoded protein: CASSSGLAVLEQYF.

This clonotype was observed a few times. This beta chain is off target for a library built for alpha chains, so its abundance means little. This sequence joins TRBV10-3 and TRBJ1-4, with 7 bases lining up with TRBD1. Germline V CDR1 and CDR2: ENHRY, SYGVKD. The CDR3 length is 12 residues. Trimming removed 3 bases from V and 8 bases from J; junction bases left unmatched: 0. The CDR3 DNA reads TGTGCCATCAGTGAACAGGGGGAAAAACTGTTTTTT. Residues: CAISEQGEKLFF.

This clonotype turned up a few times. Found in a library prepared for alpha chains, this beta chain is an off-target read, and its abundance has little meaning. The chain couples TRBV27 to TRBJ2-3, with D perhaps TRBD1 (5 bases). The CDR3 sequence is 14 residues long. Trimming pared 4 bases from V and 2 bases from J, leaving 10 bases between. Per the germline V gene, CDR1 is MNHEY and CDR2 is SMNVEV (reference sequence). This chain's CDR3 is CASSWQGFTDTQYF. The CDR3 bases are TGTGCCAGCAGTTGGCAGGGATTCACAGATACGCAGTATTTT.

This clonotype was recorded at least ten times. This beta chain slipped into a library made for alpha chains as a stray read, so its size is not meaningful. DNA for the CDR3: TGTGCCAGCAGCTCCAGGGGTGTGGGCCCAAGAGGCATTCAGTACTTC. Amino acids: CASSSRGVGPRGIQYF. The chain has TRBV7-2 and TRBJ2-4, with D perhaps TRBD1 (6 bases). Per the germline V gene, CDR1 is SGHTA and CDR2 is FQGNSA. CDR3 length: 16 amino acids. The V end was cut by 4 bases, the J end by 9 bases, with 22 bases between.

This clonotype was counted many times. This beta chain represents an off-target read in a library built for alpha chains; its size is of limited meaning. The chain combines TRBV10-1 with TRBJ2-5; possible D gene TRBD2, 6 bases. Germline CDR1 is WNHNN and CDR2 is SYGVQD (reference sequence). Trimming shortened V by 7 bases and J by 1 base, and 13 bases separated the two germline ends. CDR3 length: 14 amino acids. CDR3 sequence: CASNLRRAQETQYF. The DNA for the CDR3 is TGCGCCAGCAATCTGCGGAGGGCCCAAGAGACCCAGTACTTC.

Details on this clonotype: Since it is a stray read in a library aimed at alpha chains, this beta chain has a size that is not meaningful. The rearrangement links TRBV6-5 to TRBJ1-5; 7 nucleotides line up with TRBD1. CDR1 is MNHEY and CDR2 is SVGAGI in the germline V gene. The CDR3 covers 15 residues. V was clipped by 5 bases and J by 0 bases; unmatched bases: 4. The CDR3 region is CASSGDSYSNQPQHF. Here the CDR3 DNA reads TGTGCCAGCAGTGGGGACAGTTATAGCAATCAGCCCCAGCATTTT.

This clonotype was observed many times. This beta chain is an unintended read in a library built for alpha chains; its size means little. The rearrangement joins TRBV9 to TRBJ1-3; D call uncertain. The germline gives CDR1 SGDLS, CDR2 YYNGEE. The CDR3 totals 17 residues. Trimming stripped 0 bases from V and 1 base from J, with 14 bases between. The CDR3 reads CASSVEASRRSGNTIYF. DNA for the CDR3: TGTGCCAGCAGCGTAGAAGCTTCCAGACGATCTGGAAACACCATATATTTT.

This clonotype was observed many times. Because the library targeted alpha chains, this beta chain is an off-target read whose size means little. V and J are TRBV6-2 or TRBV6-3 and TRBJ1-3, with unresolved D. Germline V gene lookup returns CDR1 MNHEY and CDR2 SVGEGT. This CDR3 contains 15 residues. The V end lost 2 bases, the J end lost 2 bases, and 10 bases lay between the germline ends. The CDR3 sequence: CASSYKVAAGNTIYF. CDR3 sequence (DNA): TGTGCCAGCAGTTACAAGGTCGCCGCTGGAAACACCATATATTTT.

This clonotype counts as medium-sized. This beta chain came through as a stray read in a library set up for alpha chains, and its size says little. The chain employs TRBV7-2 and TRBJ2-7, with 10 bases that match TRBD1. The V gene's germline CDR1 is SGHTA and CDR2 FQGNSA. This CDR3 has 15 residues. The J segment lost 4 bases and the V segment lost 3 bases, leaving 6 bases of the junction unmatched. Here the CDR3 reads CASSLVGTGAYEQYF. CDR3 bases: TGTGCCAGCAGCTTGGTTGGGACAGGGGCATACGAGCAGTACTTC.

On this clonotype itself: A library made for alpha chains picked up this beta chain off target, so its size means little. The chain uses TRBV6-1 and TRBJ2-6, with TRBD1 identical over 7 bases. The CDR3 runs to 17 residues. Germline loops: CDR1 MNHNS, CDR2 SASEGT. The ends lost 6 bases at V and 0 bases at J; junction bases unmatched: 8. The CDR3 bases are TGTGCCAGCAGACCCGACAGGGCCCACTCTGGGGCCAACGTCCTGACTTTC. It yields the protein CASRPDRAHSGANVLTF.

This clonotype occurred many times. This beta chain is off target for a library built for alpha chains, so its abundance means little. The CDR3 bases are TGTGCCAGCAGTCTAACTGGACTAGCGGGAGAGCAACAAGAGACCCAGTACTTC. It specifies CASSLTGLAGEQQETQYF. V gene TRBV27 combines with J gene TRBJ2-5; 13 bases align to TRBD2. The V segment lost 5 bases and the J segment 2 bases; nucleotides outside the gene matches: 11. The CDR3 contains 18 residues. Germline CDR1 is MNHEY and CDR2 is SMNVEV (reference sequence).

By frequency in the sample, this clonotype is medium-sized. For a library built for alpha chains, this beta chain is a stray read; little rests on its size. This chain links TRBV5-5 with TRBJ2-1; D possibly corresponds to TRBD1 (5 bases). In germline, CDR1 is SGHKS, CDR2 YYEKEE (reference sequence). The V and J ends lost 2 bases and 6 bases respectively, with 15 bases between them. CDR3 length equals 15 residues. DNA for the CDR3: TGTGCCAGCAGCTTACGACAGCCAATAGGCAATGAGCAGTTCTTC. The encoded protein is CASSLRQPIGNEQFF.

In this sample, this clonotype turned up many times. This beta chain represents an off-target read in a library built for alpha chains; its size is of limited meaning. The V and J genes are TRBV5-1 and TRBJ2-7; 11 nucleotides line up with TRBD1. Losses at the gene ends were 4 bases for V and 2 bases for J; bases not matched to a gene: 2. CDR3 length: 14 residues. CDR1 SGHRS and CDR2 YFSETQ come from the germline V gene. CDR3 sequence: CASSQDRGPYEQYF. The DNA of the CDR3 is TGCGCCAGCAGCCAGGACAGGGGGCCCTACGAGCAGTACTTC.

This clonotype has a count of ten or more. Little can be read into the size of this beta chain, an off-target read in a library designed for alpha chains. This sequence joins TRBV18 and TRBJ2-5, with D maybe TRBD1 (5 bases). Trimming removed 1 base at V and 5 bases at J, with 8 bases between. This CDR3 is built from 13 residues. Germline assignment: CDR1 KGHSH and CDR2 LQKENI. The CDR3 region has the DNA TGTGCCAGCTCACCACAAGGGGTTGAGACCCAGTACTTC. This codes for CASSPQGVETQYF.

By sample share, this clonotype is medium-sized (0.01 to 0.1%). This beta chain lies outside the target of a library built for alpha chains; its clone size means little. This chain links TRBV2 with TRBJ1-5; D gene unclear. V shed 6 bases and J shed 0 bases, with 12 bases lying between them. This CDR3 contains 15 residues. Per the germline V gene, CDR1 is SNHLY and CDR2 is FYNNEI. CDR3 sequence reads: CASRADGYSNQPQHF. In DNA, the CDR3 is TGTGCCAGCAGAGCGGACGGTTATAGCAATCAGCCCCAGCATTTT.

By share of the sample, this clonotype is medium-sized. Being off target in a library aimed at alpha chains, this beta chain has a size of little meaning. This chain links TRBV4-3 with TRBJ2-3; a weak D match, TRBD2 (5 bases). The CDR3 has 14 amino acids. The germline V gene encodes CDR1 LGHNA and CDR2 YSLEER. Deletions cut 0 bases from V and 7 bases from J, with 11 bases between. In nucleotides, the CDR3 is TGCGCCAGCAGCCAAGATACTAGTAGGAATACGCAGTATTTT. It codes for CASSQDTSRNTQYF.

As to this clonotype: A library prepared for alpha chains yielded this beta chain as an off-target read; its size is of little meaning. V gene TRBV27 combines with J gene TRBJ2-7; 9 bases match TRBD1. After removal of 0 bases from V and 6 bases from J, the junction contained 3 bases not matched to a gene. Germline V gives CDR1 MNHEY, CDR2 SMNVEV (reference sequence). The CDR3 runs to 14 residues. In nucleotides, the CDR3 is TGTGCCAGCAGTTTATCATACAGGGGGCCCGAGCAGTACTTC. Translating gives CASSLSYRGPEQYF.

Remarks on this clonotype: This beta chain is off target for a library built for alpha chains, so its abundance means little. The chain has TRBV7-8 and TRBJ1-1; D possibly corresponds to TRBD1 (5 bases). The CDR3 consists of 14 residues. In germline, CDR1 is SGHVS, CDR2 FQNEAQ. Trimming took 5 bases from V and 1 from J, leaving 11 bases between them. DNA of the CDR3: TGTGCCAGCAGCGTCACAGGACAGAACACTGAAGCTTTCTTT. Amino acids: CASSVTGQNTEAFF.

In its sample, this clonotype was seen a few times. Because this beta chain is a stray read in a library intended to capture alpha chains, its abundance should not be given much weight. The chain has TRBV28 and TRBJ2-7; a possible D gene is TRBD1 (5 bases). The CDR3 consists of 17 residues. V dropped 3 bases and J dropped 0 bases, with 18 bases sitting between them. Germline CDR1 reads MDHEN; CDR2 reads SYDVKM. CDR3 in DNA: TGTGCCAGCAGTTTCCCTCCACAGGTTACCAGCTCCTACGAGCAGTACTTC. It is translated as CASSFPPQVTSSYEQYF.

By sample fraction, this clonotype is medium-sized. Since it is a stray read in a library aimed at alpha chains, this beta chain has a size that is not meaningful. The chain joins TRBV6-1 to TRBJ2-7, with D possibly being TRBD1 (6 bases). The CDR3 runs 14 residues. The V end lost 11 bases, the J end lost 0 bases, and 17 bases lay between the germline ends. The V gene's germline CDR1 is MNHNS and CDR2 SASEGT. This CDR3 reads CAVRQDPTSYEQYF. The CDR3 region has the DNA TGTGCCGTTAGACAGGACCCTACCTCCTACGAGCAGTACTTC.

At least ten counts were recorded for this clonotype. Because this beta chain is a stray read in a library intended to capture alpha chains, its abundance should not be given much weight. CDR3 DNA: TGCGCCAGCAGCCAAGATTCATCCAATTCAGGGACGGCAGTTAACTATGGCTACACCTTC. Translation gives CASSQDSSNSGTAVNYGYTF. The chain combines TRBV4-1 with TRBJ1-2; the D gene is possibly TRBD1 (5 bases). CDR1 is MGHRA and CDR2 is YSYEKL in the germline V gene. Trimming stripped 0 bases from V and 1 base from J, with 24 bases between. The CDR3 loop spans 20 amino acids.

This clonotype is deemed medium-sized. Found in a library prepared for alpha chains, this beta chain is an off-target read, and its abundance has little meaning. The V and J genes are TRBV19 and TRBJ2-2, with D hard to call. The ends were cut back, 6 bases at V and 5 bases at J, with 10 bases in the middle. This CDR3 contains 13 residues. Germline CDR1 is LNHDA and CDR2 is SQIVND (reference sequence). The CDR3: CASSFSRTGELFF. The DNA of the CDR3 is TGTGCCAGTAGCTTCTCTCGGACCGGGGAGCTGTTTTTT.